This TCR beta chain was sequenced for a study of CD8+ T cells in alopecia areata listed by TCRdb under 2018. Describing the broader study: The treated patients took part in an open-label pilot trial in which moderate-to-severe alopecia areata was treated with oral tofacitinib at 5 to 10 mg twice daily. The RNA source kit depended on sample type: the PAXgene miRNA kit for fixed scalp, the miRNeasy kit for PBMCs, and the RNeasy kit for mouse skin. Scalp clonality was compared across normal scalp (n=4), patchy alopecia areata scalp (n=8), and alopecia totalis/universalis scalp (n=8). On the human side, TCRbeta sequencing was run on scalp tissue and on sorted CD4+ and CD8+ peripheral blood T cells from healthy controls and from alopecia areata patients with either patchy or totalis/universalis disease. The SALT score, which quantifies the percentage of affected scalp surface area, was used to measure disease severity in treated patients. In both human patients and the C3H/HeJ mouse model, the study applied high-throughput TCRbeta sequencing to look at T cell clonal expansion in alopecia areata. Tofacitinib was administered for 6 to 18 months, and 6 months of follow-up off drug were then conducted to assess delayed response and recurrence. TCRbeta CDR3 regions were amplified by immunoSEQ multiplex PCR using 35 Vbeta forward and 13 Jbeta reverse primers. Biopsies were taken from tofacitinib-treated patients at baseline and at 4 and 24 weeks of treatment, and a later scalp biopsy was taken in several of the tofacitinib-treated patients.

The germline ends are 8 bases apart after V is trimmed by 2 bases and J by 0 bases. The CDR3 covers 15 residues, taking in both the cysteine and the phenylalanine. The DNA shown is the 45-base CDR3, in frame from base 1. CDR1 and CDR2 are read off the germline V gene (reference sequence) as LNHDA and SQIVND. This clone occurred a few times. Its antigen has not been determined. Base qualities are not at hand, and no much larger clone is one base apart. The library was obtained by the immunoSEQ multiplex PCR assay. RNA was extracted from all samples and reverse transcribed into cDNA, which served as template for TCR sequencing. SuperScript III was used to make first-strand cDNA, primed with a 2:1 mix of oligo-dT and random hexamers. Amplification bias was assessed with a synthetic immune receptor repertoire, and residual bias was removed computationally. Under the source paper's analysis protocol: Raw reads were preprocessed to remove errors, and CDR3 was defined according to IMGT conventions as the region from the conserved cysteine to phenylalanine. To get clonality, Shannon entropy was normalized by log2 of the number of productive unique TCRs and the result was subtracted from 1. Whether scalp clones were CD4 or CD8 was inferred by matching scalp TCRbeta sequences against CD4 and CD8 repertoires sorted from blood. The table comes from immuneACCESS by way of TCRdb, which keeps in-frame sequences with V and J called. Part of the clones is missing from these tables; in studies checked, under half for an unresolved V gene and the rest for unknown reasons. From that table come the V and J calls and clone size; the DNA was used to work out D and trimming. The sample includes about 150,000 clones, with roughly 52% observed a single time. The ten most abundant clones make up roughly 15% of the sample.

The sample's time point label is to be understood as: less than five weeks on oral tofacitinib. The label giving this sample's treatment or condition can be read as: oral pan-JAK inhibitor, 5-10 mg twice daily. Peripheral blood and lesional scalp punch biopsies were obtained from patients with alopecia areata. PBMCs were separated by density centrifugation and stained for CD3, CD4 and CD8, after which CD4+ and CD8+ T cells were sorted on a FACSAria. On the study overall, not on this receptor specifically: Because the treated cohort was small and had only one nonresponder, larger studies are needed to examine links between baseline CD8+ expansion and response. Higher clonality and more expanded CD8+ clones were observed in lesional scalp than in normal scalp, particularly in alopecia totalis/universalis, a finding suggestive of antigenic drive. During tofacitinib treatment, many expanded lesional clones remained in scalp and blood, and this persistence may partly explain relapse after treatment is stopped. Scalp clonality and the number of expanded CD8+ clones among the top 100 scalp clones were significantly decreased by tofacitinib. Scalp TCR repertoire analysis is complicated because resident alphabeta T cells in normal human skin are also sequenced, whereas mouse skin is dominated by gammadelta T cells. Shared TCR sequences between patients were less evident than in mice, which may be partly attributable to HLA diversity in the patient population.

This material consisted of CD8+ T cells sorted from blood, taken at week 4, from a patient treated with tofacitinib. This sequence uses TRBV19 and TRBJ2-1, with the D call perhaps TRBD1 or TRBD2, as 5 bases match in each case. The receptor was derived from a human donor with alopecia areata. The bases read TGTGCCAGTAGTATATTCGGGGCCTCCTACAATGAGCAGTTCTTC. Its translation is CASSIFGASYNEQFF.